One and the same sample provided the 20 T cell receptor beta chains below, sequenced in a study of cytomegalovirus exposure and HLA in healthy donors. The PCR was carried out with 60 Vbeta primers and 13 Jbeta primers. The data were produced by immunoSEQ multiplex PCR, yet TCRdb's version contains in-frame clones alone and is incomplete. Here the sample spans around 62,000 clones, about 82% being singletons. Sequenced: PBMCs. The receptors come from a young woman in good health and CMV-seronegative.

This clone was seen a few times. The genes are TRBV6-6 and TRBJ2-3, with 8 positions matching TRBD1. The ends lost 2 bases at V and 4 bases at J; junction bases unmatched: 5. This CDR3 spans 15 amino acids. Germline values: CDR1 MNHNY, CDR2 SVGAGI (reference sequence). The CDR3 region is CASSYPTGAPDTQYF. The CDR3 DNA reads TGTGCCAGCAGTTACCCGACAGGGGCCCCAGATACGCAGTATTTT.

The genes are TRBV5-1 and TRBJ2-3; 8 nucleotides line up with TRBD2. The J segment lost 1 base and the V segment lost 0 bases, leaving 4 bases of the junction unmatched. Germline CDR1 SGHRS, CDR2 YFSETQ. The CDR3 is 16 residues long. CDR3: CASSLGAGARTDTQYF. CDR3 DNA sequence: TGCGCCAGCAGCTTGGGAGCGGGGGCCCGCACAGATACGCAGTATTTT.

There are a few counts of this clone. The gene calls are TRBV27 and TRBJ1-2, with 7 bases aligning to TRBD1. The V gene's germline CDR1 is MNHEY and CDR2 SMNVEV (reference sequence). This CDR3 is 14 amino acids long. Germline trimming cut 4 bases from V and 4 bases from J; bases unmatched to any gene: 6. CDR3 sequence (DNA): TGTGCCAGCAGTTCCCCCCGACAGGGCTATGGCTACACCTTC. The encoded protein is CASSSPRQGYGYTF.

V usage is TRBV12-5 and J usage is TRBJ2-1; D possibly corresponds to TRBD1 (6 bases). V was trimmed by 3 bases and J by 7 bases, leaving 10 bases between them. The CDR3 is made up of 13 amino acids. Germline-derived CDR1 and CDR2 are LGHNT and FRNRAP. The CDR3 loop is CASGFQGQNEQFF. The CDR3 coding sequence is TGTGCTAGTGGTTTCCAAGGACAGAATGAGCAGTTCTTC.

The chain recombines TRBV28 with TRBJ1-1; D call uncertain. V lost 4 bases to trimming and J lost 1 base, with 13 bases between them. Germline CDR1 and CDR2: MDHEN and SYDVKM. The CDR3 totals 15 residues. The CDR3 DNA follows: TGTGCCAGCAGTTCCCGCAGTGGTCCGAACACTGAAGCTTTCTTT. Translated, it gives CASSSRSGPNTEAFF.

V and J are TRBV19 and TRBJ2-7; 7 bases are shared with TRBD1. Germline CDR1 LNHDA, CDR2 SQIVND (reference sequence). CDR3 length: 15 residues. Losses at the gene ends were 5 bases for V and 7 bases for J; bases not matched to a gene: 14. CDR3 protein: CASSPRQGEVNEQYF. The CDR3 DNA follows: TGTGCCAGTAGTCCGCGACAGGGCGAGGTGAATGAGCAGTACTTC.

The chain couples TRBV19 to TRBJ1-2; D gene uncertain. CDR3 size: 14 residues. The germline V gene has CDR1 LNHDA and CDR2 SQIVND (reference sequence). V gave up 3 bases and J gave up 6 bases, with 14 bases separating them. CDR3 protein: CASSINGGSDGYTF. The CDR3 DNA follows: TGTGCCAGTAGTATTAATGGAGGGTCGGATGGCTACACCTTC.

The chain recombines TRBV6-5 with TRBJ1-1, with 7 bases that match TRBD1. The V and J ends lost 0 bases and 6 bases, in that order; junction bases with no gene match: 4. The germline V gene encodes CDR1 MNHEY and CDR2 SVGAGI. The CDR3 length is 14 residues. The CDR3 DNA sequence: TGTGCCAGCAGTTACTCACGAGGGGGCCCTGAAGCTTTCTTT. It specifies CASSYSRGGPEAFF.

J is TRBJ1-1 and V is TRBV6-5; D is perhaps TRBD1 (5 bases). The CDR3 covers 14 residues. Germline loops: CDR1 MNHEY, CDR2 SVGAGI. The V and J ends lost 4 bases and 5 bases respectively, with 14 bases between them. DNA of the CDR3: TGTGCCAGCAGTTGGGGGGACTCGCGGACTGAAGCTTTCTTT. Translating it yields CASSWGDSRTEAFF.

In DNA, the CDR3 is TGTGCCAGCTCACCCGCCGGGGGATCTACCTATGGCTACACCTTC. Amino acids: CASSPAGGSTYGYTF. The rearrangement joins TRBV18 to TRBJ1-2; TRBD1 might be the D (5 bases). The V end lost 3 bases, the J end lost 4 bases, and 15 bases lay between the germline ends. The CDR3 runs to 15 residues. Per germline, CDR1 KGHSH and CDR2 LQKENI.

This chain links TRBV9 with TRBJ1-1, with D hard to call. Germline-derived CDR1 and CDR2 are SGDLS and YYNGEE. The CDR3 has 16 residues. The V and J ends lost 0 bases and 0 bases respectively, with 12 bases between them. This CDR3 reads CASSVVSRGLNTEAFF. As DNA, the CDR3 is TGTGCCAGCAGCGTAGTGTCCCGGGGTTTGAACACTGAAGCTTTCTTT. Full variable domain (rest looked up from reference TRBV9 and TRBJ1-1): DSGVTQTPKHLITATGQRVTLRCSPRSGDLSVYWYQQSLDQGLQFLIQYYNGEERAKGNILERFSAQQFPDLHSELNLSSLELGDSALYFCASSVVSRGLNTEAFFGQGTRLTVV.

The J gene is TRBJ2-3, the V gene TRBV6-1, with 10 bases fitting TRBD2. The germline CDR1 and CDR2 sequences are MNHNS and SASEGT. The V gene end was trimmed by 5 bases and the J gene end by 3 bases; junction bases not matched to a gene: 5. The CDR3 contains 15 residues. DNA for the CDR3: TGTGCCAGCAGTCTAAAGCGGGAGGGGACAGATACGCAGTATTTT. Encoded protein: CASSLKREGTDTQYF.

This chain uses TRBV10-2 with TRBJ1-2; 8 bases fit TRBD1. Germline V gene sequence: CDR1 WSHSY, CDR2 SAAADI. V dropped 6 bases and J dropped 6; count of bases not matched to a gene: 15. This CDR3 is built from 16 residues. CDR3 protein: CASRDRGGDNIHGYTF. CDR3 nucleotides: TGCGCCAGCAGAGACAGGGGTGGAGATAATATTCATGGCTACACCTTC.

The rearrangement joins TRBV19 to TRBJ2-4, with D tentatively TRBD1 (7 bases). CDR3 length equals 16 residues. Germline CDR1 LNHDA, CDR2 SQIVND (reference sequence). V gave up 1 base and J gave up 3 bases, with 13 bases separating them. The CDR3 bases are TGTGCCAGTAGTATAGGGCAGGGGGGAGGCAAAAACATTCAGTACTTC. As protein: CASSIGQGGGKNIQYF.

This clone was recorded a few times. The rearrangement uses TRBV19 and TRBJ1-2, with D maybe TRBD1 (5 bases). The V and J ends lost 5 bases and 2 bases respectively, with 12 bases between them. The CDR3 has 14 residues. Germline-derived CDR1 and CDR2 are LNHDA and SQIVND (reference sequence). The CDR3 is CASSSRGGNYGYTF. For the CDR3, the DNA is TGTGCCAGTAGTTCCCGGGGGGGGAACTATGGCTACACCTTC.

This chain links TRBV7-2 with TRBJ2-1; 14 nucleotides line up with TRBD2. Trimming removed 5 bases from V and 2 bases from J; junction bases left unmatched: 2. The CDR3 sequence is 16 residues long. Germline-derived CDR1 and CDR2 are SGHTA and FQGNSA. As DNA, the CDR3 is TGTGCCAGCAGCCGACTAGCGGGGGGGGCCTACAATGAGCAGTTCTTC. Translating it yields CASSRLAGGAYNEQFF.

J is TRBJ2-7 and V is TRBV15; weak D call: TRBD2 (5 bases). Germline CDR1 LNHNV, CDR2 YYDKDF (reference sequence). V lost 0 bases and J 6 bases, leaving 9 bases between the germline ends. This CDR3 comprises 13 residues. CDR3 DNA: TGTGCCACCAGCAGAGATGGGAGATCCGAGCAGTACTTC. This sequence encodes CATSRDGRSEQYF.

The chain recombines TRBV18 with TRBJ1-5; 8 bases map to TRBD1. Germline assignment: CDR1 KGHSH and CDR2 LQKENI. The CDR3 has 17 residues. J was trimmed by 2 bases and V by 6 bases; bases with no gene match: 12. The CDR3 spells CASSPDSDRAGNQPQHF. The DNA of the CDR3 is TGTGCCAGCTCTCCGGATTCGGACAGGGCCGGCAATCAGCCCCAGCATTTT.

The J gene is TRBJ1-6, the V gene TRBV5-1, with D perhaps TRBD1 (5 bases). The CDR3 loop spans 19 amino acids. V was clipped by 6 bases and J by 0 bases, with 22 bases between them. Germline CDR1 is SGHRS and CDR2 is YFSETQ. For the CDR3, the DNA is TGCGCCAGCACTCCCTTTGGGGCCGAAGAAGCCTCCTATAATTCACCCCTCCACTTT. Amino acids: CASTPFGAEEASYNSPLHF. Together with reference TRBV5-1 and TRBJ1-6, the CDR3 gives the full variable domain: KAGVTQTPRYLIKTRGQQVTLSCSPISGHRSVSWYQQTPGQGLQFLFEYFSETQRNKGNFPGRFSGRQFSNSRSEMNVSTLELGDSALYLCASTPFGAEEASYNSPLHFGNGTRLTVT.

The chain employs TRBV5-1 and TRBJ2-5; D call uncertain. This CDR3 has 14 residues. Germline values: CDR1 SGHRS, CDR2 YFSETQ. The ends were cut back, 4 bases at V and 1 base at J, with 11 bases in the middle. CDR3 nucleotides: TGCGCCAGCAGCCCGGGTGAGCCCCAAGAGACCCAGTACTTC. Its protein is CASSPGEPQETQYF.